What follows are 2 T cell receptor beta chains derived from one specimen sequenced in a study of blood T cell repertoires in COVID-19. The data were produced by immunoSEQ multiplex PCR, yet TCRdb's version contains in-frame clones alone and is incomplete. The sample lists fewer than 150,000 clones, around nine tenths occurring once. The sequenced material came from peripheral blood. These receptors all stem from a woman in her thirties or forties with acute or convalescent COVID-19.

The CDR3 DNA sequence: TGTGCCAGCAGCCCGACAGGGGGCTATGGCTACACCTTC. Encoded protein: CASSPTGGYGYTF. V and J are TRBV2 and TRBJ1-2; 9 nucleotides align to TRBD1. The germline CDR1 and CDR2 sequences are SNHLY and FYNNEI. V shed 6 bases, J shed 4 bases, and the junction held 3 bases outside the gene matches. This CDR3 spans 13 amino acids.

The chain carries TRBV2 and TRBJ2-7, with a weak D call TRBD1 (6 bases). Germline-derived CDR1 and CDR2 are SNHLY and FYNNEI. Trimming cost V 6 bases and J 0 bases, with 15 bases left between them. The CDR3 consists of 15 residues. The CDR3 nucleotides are TGTGCCAGCAGGGAAACAGGGTTTTTCTCCTACGAGCAGTACTTC. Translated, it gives CASRETGFFSYEQYF.